These T cell receptor beta chains were read from a single sample in a study of T cell repertoires and HLA-DP antigens. Profiling relied on immunoSEQ multiplex PCR, and the TCRdb table lists in-frame clones only, not all of them. The sample contains about 89,000 clones, roughly 86% of which appear only once. For these TCRs, the target antigens are not known. Sequencing was carried out using CD4+ T cells from PBMCs. All receptors come from a man between 50 and 59 years old in good health and CMV-seronegative. Each CDR3 is given with its conserved first and last residue. D genes are given only for firm matches.

j_gene: TRBJ2-5; v_gene: TRBV5-1; d_gene: TRBD1; CDR3aa: CASIKDRGSWETQYF
j_gene: TRBJ2-2; v_gene: TRBV11-2; d_gene: .; CDR3aa: CASSSGQLNTGELFF
j_gene: TRBJ2-7; v_gene: TRBV30; d_gene: .; CDR3aa: CAWSTTAYEQYF
j_gene: TRBJ2-5; v_gene: TRBV7-6; d_gene: .; CDR3aa: CASSLETGEEETQYF
j_gene: TRBJ2-3; v_gene: TRBV15; d_gene: .; CDR3aa: CATRSGRPKLGDTQYF
j_gene: TRBJ1-5; v_gene: TRBV19; d_gene: .; CDR3aa: CASRTTPYSNQPQHF
j_gene: TRBJ2-7; v_gene: TRBV18; d_gene: TRBD2; CDR3aa: CASSPRTSGSRYEQYF
j_gene: TRBJ2-3; v_gene: TRBV5-4; d_gene: TRBD1; CDR3aa: CASSPGQDTDTQYF
j_gene: TRBJ1-1; v_gene: TRBV2; d_gene: .; CDR3aa: CASSDRVNTEAFF
j_gene: TRBJ1-4; v_gene: TRBV7-6; d_gene: .; CDR3aa: CASSLMGAIGEKLFF